Shown below are 20 T cell receptor beta chains from a single sample sequenced in a study of T cell repertoires in ileal Crohn's disease. The time point was: neoterminal ileum biopsy at postoperative endoscopy, about 6 months after surgery. TCRdb's copy holds only in-frame clones and misses some; the assay was immunoSEQ multiplex PCR. The sample lists approximately 7,200 clones, around 70% occurring once. Sequenced material: ileal tissue. Receptors originate from an adult with Crohn's disease.

The chain links TRBV6-5 to TRBJ2-1; TRBD1 is a possible D gene (5 bases). In germline, CDR1 is MNHEY, CDR2 SVGAGI. Deletions cut 5 bases from V and 10 bases from J, with 15 bases between. The length of the CDR3 is 13 residues. The CDR3 sequence: CASSKDPKGEQFF. CDR3 sequence (DNA): TGTGCCAGCAGTAAGGACCCAAAGGGGGAGCAGTTCTTC.

The chain employs TRBV29-1 and TRBJ1-2; no clear D. CDR1 SQVTM and CDR2 ANQGSEA come from the germline V gene. V shed 3 bases and J shed 4 bases, with 12 bases lying between them. The CDR3 spans 13 residues. CDR3 sequence reads: CSVDGVFPYGYTF. The CDR3 bases are TGCAGCGTTGACGGGGTTTTCCCCTATGGCTACACCTTC.

The V and J genes are TRBV2 and TRBJ2-3, with TRBD2 matching 11 bases. Germline V lookup: CDR1 SNHLY, CDR2 FYNNEI. V lost 6 bases to trimming and J lost 0 bases; unmatched junction nucleotides: 8. The CDR3 extends over 17 amino acids. CDR3 sequence (DNA): TGTGCCAGCAGGGACCCGGGACTAGCGGCTAGCACAGATACGCAGTATTTT. It codes for CASRDPGLAASTDTQYF.

The V gene is TRBV19, the J gene TRBJ1-4, with 9 bases aligning to TRBD1. V was clipped by 7 bases and J by 8 bases; unmatched bases: 8. This CDR3 contains 14 residues. CDR1 is LNHDA, CDR2 SQIVND, per germline (reference sequence). CDR3 nucleotide sequence: TGTGCCAGTACTACGACAGGGGGGAGCGAAAAACTGTTTTTT. This gives the protein CASTTTGGSEKLFF.

This sequence joins TRBV7-3 and TRBJ2-1; the D gene is possibly TRBD2 (5 bases). The V and J ends lost 5 bases and 0 bases respectively, with 11 bases between them. The germline gives CDR1 SGHTA, CDR2 FQGTGA. The CDR3 length is 15 residues. The CDR3 sequence: CASSPPGSSYNEQFF. CDR3 DNA: TGTGCCAGCAGCCCTCCGGGGAGCTCCTACAATGAGCAGTTCTTC. Looking up the rest from reference TRBV7-3 and TRBJ2-1 gives the full variable domain: GAGVSQTPSNKVTEKGKYVELRCDPISGHTALYWYRQSLGQGPEFLIYFQGTGAADDSGLPNDRFFAVRPEGSVSTLKIQRTERGDSAVYLCASSPPGSSYNEQFFGPGTRLTVL.

Of note for this clone: This sample includes further DNA sequences coding for the same CDR3. The V call is TRBV9, the J call TRBJ2-5; TRBD2 aligns across 7 bases. The V gene end was trimmed by 2 bases and the J gene end by 5 bases; junction bases not matched to a gene: 6. CDR3 length equals 14 residues. Germline values: CDR1 SGDLS, CDR2 YYNGEE. CDR3 in amino acids: CASSVGGGLETQYF. CDR3 in DNA: TGTGCCAGCAGCGTGGGGGGGGGTTTGGAGACCCAGTACTTC. Supplemented by reference TRBV9 and TRBJ2-5, the full variable domain reads DSGVTQTPKHLITATGQRVTLRCSPRSGDLSVYWYQQSLDQGLQFLIQYYNGEERAKGNILERFSAQQFPDLHSELNLSSLELGDSALYFCASSVGGGLETQYFGPGTRLLVL.

The V and J genes are TRBV13 and TRBJ2-3; 7 bases fit TRBD2. V was clipped by 0 bases and J by 10 bases; unmatched bases: 4. The CDR3 runs 13 residues. The germline CDR1 and CDR2 sequences are PRHDT and FYEKMQ (reference sequence). In DNA, the CDR3 is TGTGCCAGCAGCTTAGGCGCGGGGGAAGCGCAGTATTTT. Its protein is CASSLGAGEAQYF.

V and J are TRBV7-8 and TRBJ2-3, with TRBD2 identical over 8 bases. Unmatched junction bases numbered 11, after V lost 10 bases and J lost 2 bases. This CDR3 is built from 15 residues. Germline CDR1 is SGHVS and CDR2 is FQNEAQ. The CDR3: CATNPGTRDTDTQYF. Here the CDR3 DNA reads TGTGCCACCAACCCCGGGACTAGGGACACAGATACGCAGTATTTT.

J is TRBJ1-5 and V is TRBV27; possible D gene TRBD1, 5 bases. The V gene lost 6 bases and the J gene lost 0 bases, with 15 bases spanning the gap. Germline values: CDR1 MNHEY, CDR2 SMNVEV (reference sequence). The CDR3 runs to 16 residues. CDR3 region: CASSRADSRSNQPQHF. CDR3 coding DNA: TGTGCCAGCAGCAGAGCCGACAGCCGTAGCAATCAGCCCCAGCATTTT.

In its sample, this clone was seen once. The chain uses TRBV6-6 and TRBJ1-2, with D possibly being TRBD1 (5 bases). This CDR3 contains 14 residues. From germline, CDR1 is MNHNY and CDR2 SVGAGI (reference sequence). Deletions cut 8 bases from V and 3 bases from J, with 16 bases between. CDR3 coding DNA: TGTGCCAGCCGGACGCAGGTACAGGACTATGGCTACACCTTC. Amino acid sequence: CASRTQVQDYGYTF.

The rearrangement uses TRBV13 and TRBJ2-4; D is perhaps TRBD2 (5 bases). CDR1 and CDR2 from the germline V gene are PRHDT and FYEKMQ (reference sequence). V lost 0 bases and J lost 0, with 9 bases in between. The CDR3 spans 16 residues. CDR3 DNA: TGTGCCAGCAGCTTAGGGAGCGGACTAGCCAAAAACATTCAGTACTTC. It specifies CASSLGSGLAKNIQYF. The full variable domain, completed using reference TRBV13 and TRBJ2-4, is AAGVIQSPRHLIKEKRETATLKCYPIPRHDTVYWYQQGPGQDPQFLISFYEKMQSDKGSIPDRFSAQQFSDYHSELNMSSLELGDSALYFCASSLGSGLAKNIQYFGAGTRLSVL.

The rearrangement links TRBV14 to TRBJ1-5, with D tentatively TRBD1 (6 bases). This CDR3 contains 14 residues. V shed 5 bases and J shed 4 bases, with 12 bases lying between them. Germline lookup yields CDR1 SGHDN and CDR2 FVKESK. CDR3 loop: CASSGGGFNQPQHF. For the CDR3, the DNA is TGTGCCAGCAGCGGGGGGGGCTTTAATCAGCCCCAGCATTTT.

This clone was seen a few times. The rearrangement uses TRBV5-1 and TRBJ2-2; no definite D call. V was shortened by 3 bases and J by 7 bases, with 10 bases between the two germline ends. The V gene's germline CDR1 is SGHRS and CDR2 YFSETQ. The CDR3 is 13 amino acids. The CDR3 sequence is CASSSPPIGELFF. CDR3 sequence (DNA): TGCGCCAGCAGCTCCCCCCCAATCGGGGAGCTGTTTTTT.

The chain links TRBV12-5 to TRBJ1-1, with D maybe TRBD1 (5 bases). Looked up from germline, CDR1 is LGHNT and CDR2 is FRNRAP. The CDR3 has 13 amino acids. The V end was cut by 6 bases, the J end by 4 bases, with 12 bases between. This CDR3 is CASGSGPLTEAFF. DNA for the CDR3: TGTGCTAGTGGCTCAGGGCCCCTCACTGAAGCTTTCTTT.

This clone was seen just once. The CDR3 region is CASSPWTSGRQRGTGELFF. CDR3 nucleotides: TGTGCCAGCAGCCCATGGACTAGCGGGAGACAACGCGGCACCGGGGAGCTGTTTTTT. V is TRBV28 and J is TRBJ2-2; 13 bases line up with TRBD2. Germline trimming cut 6 bases from V and 4 bases from J; bases unmatched to any gene: 14. The CDR3 extends over 19 amino acids. Germline V lookup: CDR1 MDHEN, CDR2 SYDVKM. Full variable domain (rest looked up from reference TRBV28 and TRBJ2-2): DVKVTQSSRYLVKRTGEKVFLECVQDMDHENMFWYRQDPGLGLRLIYFSYDVKMKEKGDIPEGYSVSREKKERFSLILESASTNQTSMYLCASSPWTSGRQRGTGELFFGEGSRLTVL.

Details on this clone: A read error may account for a junction end that differs from germline. The chain has TRBV2 and TRBJ1-4; D not certain. Per the germline V gene, CDR1 is SNHLY and CDR2 is FYNNEI. CDR3 length: 16 residues. For the CDR3, the DNA is TGTGCCAGCAGGAGGGAAGAGGGTCAGGCTAATGAAAAACCGTTTTTT. Its protein product is CASRREEGQANEKPFF. The variable domain in full, with the rest retrieved from reference TRBV2 and TRBJ1-4, is EPEVTQTPSHQVTQMGQEVILRCVPISNHLYFYWYRQILGQKVEFLVSFYNNEISEKSEIFDDQFSVERPDGSNFTLKIRSTKLEDSAMYFCASRREEGQANEKPFFGSGTQLSVL.

The CDR3 DNA sequence: TGTGCCAGCAGCTTCACAGGGAATGAGACCCAGTACTTC. This encodes CASSFTGNETQYF. The chain has TRBV7-4 and TRBJ2-5; D is possibly TRBD1 (6 bases). V lost 3 bases to trimming and J lost 5 bases, with 10 bases between them. Germline V gives CDR1 SGHVT, CDR2 SQSDAQ. CDR3 length: 13 residues. The complete variable domain, with remaining parts taken from reference TRBV7-4 and TRBJ2-5, reads GAGVSQSPRYKVAKRGRDVALRCDSISGHVTLYWYRQTLGQGSEVLTYSQSDAQRDKSGRPSGRFSAERPERSVSTLKIQRTEQGDSAVYLCASSFTGNETQYFGPGTRLLVL.

This sequence joins TRBV6-5 and TRBJ2-7; 9 bases are a match to TRBD2. The V gene's germline CDR1 is MNHEY and CDR2 SVGAGI. The V gene end was trimmed by 6 bases and the J gene end by 0 bases; junction bases not matched to a gene: 3. CDR3 length: 14 residues. Here the CDR3 DNA reads TGTGCCAGCAGCTCTAGCGGGACCTCCTACGAGCAGTACTTC. It is translated as CASSSSGTSYEQYF.

The genes are TRBV4-1 and TRBJ1-5; D unresolved. Between the trimmed V and J ends, which lost 0 bases and 1 base, there was a span of 7 bases. Germline CDR1 and CDR2: MGHRA and YSYEKL. The CDR3 spans 15 residues. CDR3 loop: CASSQERVSNQPQHF. CDR3 nucleotide sequence: TGCGCCAGCAGCCAAGAGAGGGTGAGCAATCAGCCCCAGCATTTT.

The chain combines TRBV27 with TRBJ2-2; 7 nucleotides align to TRBD1. Germline V lookup: CDR1 MNHEY, CDR2 SMNVEV (reference sequence). This CDR3 is 16 amino acids long. Losses at the gene ends were 2 bases for V and 5 bases for J; bases not matched to a gene: 8. The CDR3: CASSLPPGQRTGELFF. In DNA, the CDR3 is TGTGCCAGCAGTTTACCACCGGGACAGAGAACCGGGGAGCTGTTTTTT.